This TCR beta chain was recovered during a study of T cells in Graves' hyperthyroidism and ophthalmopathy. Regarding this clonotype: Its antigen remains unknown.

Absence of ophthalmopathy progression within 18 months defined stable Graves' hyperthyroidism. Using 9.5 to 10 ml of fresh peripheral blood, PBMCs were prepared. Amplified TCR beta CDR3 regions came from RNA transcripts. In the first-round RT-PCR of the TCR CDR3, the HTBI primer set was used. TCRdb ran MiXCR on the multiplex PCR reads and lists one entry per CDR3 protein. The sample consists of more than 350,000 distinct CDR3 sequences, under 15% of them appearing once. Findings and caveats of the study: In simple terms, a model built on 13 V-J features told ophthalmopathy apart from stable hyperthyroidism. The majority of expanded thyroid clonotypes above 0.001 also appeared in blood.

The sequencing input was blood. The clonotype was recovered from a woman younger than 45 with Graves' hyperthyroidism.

The CDR3 loop reads CASSYPTSGSHIPYNEQFF. The CDR3 DNA reads as TGTGCCAGCAGCTACCCGACTAGCGGGAGCCACATACCCTACAATGAGCAGTTCTTC. This rearrangement joins TRBV11-2 to TRBJ2-1; 12 nucleotides agree with TRBD2. The germline CDR1 and CDR2 sequences are SGHAT and FQNNGV. V lost 4 bases, J lost 2 bases, and 12 bases stayed unmatched. The CDR3 sequence is 19 residues long.